The present T cell receptor beta chain was sequenced within a study of beta chain features in type 1 diabetes. The study, taken as a whole, reports: Researchers report that Type 1 diabetes patients had moderately but significantly shorter TCRB CDR3s across all four CD4+ subsets.

The authors obtained over 98% purity in all sorted populations. Of the isolated RNA, all was reverse transcribed, and so the sequenced material was expressed TCRB transcripts. Libraries were prepared by immunoSEQ multiplex PCR; TCRdb keeps only in-frame clonotypes and omits some of them. The sample records 40,000 to 65,000 clones, about 64% being singletons. CDR3 size: 15 residues. Germline CDR1 and CDR2: MNHNS and SASEGT. Trimming removed 4 bases from V and 6 bases from J, with 18 bases in between. This clone was recorded a few times. What it recognizes is unknown. V usage is TRBV6-1 and J usage is TRBJ2-5, with D possibly TRBD2 on 5 matching bases. This receptor was taken from a woman aged 30 to 39 with type 1 diabetes. Material: stem cell memory CD4+ T cells from blood. The CDR3 sequence: CASSGYLASLQTQYF. In DNA, the CDR3 is TGTGCCAGCAGTGGTTACCTCGCTAGCCTACAGACCCAGTACTTC.